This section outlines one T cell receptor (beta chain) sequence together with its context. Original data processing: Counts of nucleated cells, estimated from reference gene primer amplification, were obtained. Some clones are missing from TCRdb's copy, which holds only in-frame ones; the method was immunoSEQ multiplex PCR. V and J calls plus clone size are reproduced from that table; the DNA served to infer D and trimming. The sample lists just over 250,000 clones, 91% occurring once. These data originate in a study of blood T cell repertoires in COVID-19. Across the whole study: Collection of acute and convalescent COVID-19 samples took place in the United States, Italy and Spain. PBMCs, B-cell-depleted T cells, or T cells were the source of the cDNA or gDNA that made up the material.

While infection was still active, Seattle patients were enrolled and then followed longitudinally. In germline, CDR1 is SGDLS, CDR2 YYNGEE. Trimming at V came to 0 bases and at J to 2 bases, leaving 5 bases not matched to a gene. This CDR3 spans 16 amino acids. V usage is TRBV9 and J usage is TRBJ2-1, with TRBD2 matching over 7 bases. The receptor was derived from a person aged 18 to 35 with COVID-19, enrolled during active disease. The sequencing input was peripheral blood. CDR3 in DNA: TGTGCCAGCAGCGTAGGCGGGAGTGGCCCCTACAATGAGCAGTTCTTC. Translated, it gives CASSVGGSGPYNEQFF.